This TCR beta chain was recovered during a study of blood T cell repertoires in COVID-19. The germline CDR1 and CDR2 sequences are SGHRS and YFSETQ. There are 15 residues in the CDR3. With 1 base removed from V and 1 base from J, the gap between germline ends came to 11 bases. The assay was immunoSEQ multiplex PCR, and TCRdb's table has in-frame clones only and misses some. This table has 200,000 or so clones, 82% appearing once. The sample consisted of peripheral blood. The sequence was obtained from a human donor with acute or convalescent COVID-19. The donor label of this sample is uncertain. This sequence joins TRBV5-1 and TRBJ1-1; D uncertain. CDR3 sequence: CASSLSPGSNTEAFF. Here the CDR3 DNA reads TGCGCCAGCAGCTTGTCCCCAGGTTCGAACACTGAAGCTTTCTTT.